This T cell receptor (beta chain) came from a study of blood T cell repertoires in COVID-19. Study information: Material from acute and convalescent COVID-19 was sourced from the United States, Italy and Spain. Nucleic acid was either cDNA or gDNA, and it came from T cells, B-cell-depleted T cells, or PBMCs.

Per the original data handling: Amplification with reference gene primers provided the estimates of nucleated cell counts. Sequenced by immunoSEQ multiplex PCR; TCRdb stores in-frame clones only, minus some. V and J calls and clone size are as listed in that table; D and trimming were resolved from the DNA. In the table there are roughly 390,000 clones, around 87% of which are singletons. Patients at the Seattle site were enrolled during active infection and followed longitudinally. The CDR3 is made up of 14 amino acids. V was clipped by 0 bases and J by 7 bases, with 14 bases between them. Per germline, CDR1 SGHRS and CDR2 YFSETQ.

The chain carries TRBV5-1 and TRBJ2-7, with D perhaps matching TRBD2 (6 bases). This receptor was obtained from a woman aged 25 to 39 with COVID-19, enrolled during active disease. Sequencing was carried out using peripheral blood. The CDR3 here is CASSLDNPREEQYF. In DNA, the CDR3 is TGCGCCAGCAGCTTGGATAACCCTCGGGAGGAGCAGTACTTC.